This T cell receptor (beta chain) was sequenced in a study of human T cells and chemical hapten exposure. This clonotype was detected a few times. TCRdb reprocessed the 5' RACE reads with MiXCR, giving one entry per CDR3 protein. Of 81,000 or so distinct CDR3 sequences in the sample, 6.5% to 8.5% were seen once. The starting material, unfractionated whole blood, was used for total RNA extraction. There are 16 residues in the CDR3. Germline CDR1 ENHRY, CDR2 SYGVKD. Trimming removed 1 base from V and 4 bases from J; junction bases left unmatched: 4. The source is a male donor in good health. The J gene is TRBJ2-3, the V gene TRBV10-3; 11 bases are shared with TRBD2. The CDR3 DNA is TGTGCCATCAGTGAGTTCCTAGCGGGAGGTCCAGATACGCAGTATTTT. It is translated as CAISEFLAGGPDTQYF.